The 9 T cell receptor beta chains below were found in one sample sequenced in a study of OX40 agonist ivuxolimab in advanced cancers. Sequenced by immunoSEQ multiplex PCR; TCRdb stores in-frame clones only, minus some. The sample lists tens of thousands of clones, roughly 83% occurring once. The source was CD4+ or CD8+ T cells sorted from blood, collected in a trial of the OX40 agonist ivuxolimab. The receptors derive from an adult with an advanced solid tumor such as melanoma, head and neck, liver or kidney cancer.

With respect to this clone: Relative to the germline gene, one junction end is altered; a read error may explain this. The rearrangement links TRBV7-7 to TRBJ2-7; 9 bases are shared with TRBD1. Germline V CDR1 and CDR2: SSHAT, FNYEAQ (reference sequence). This CDR3 has 16 amino acids. CDR3 coding DNA: TGTGCTAGCAGCTTAGAACCCCAACAGGGGGCGTACGAGCAGTACTTC. Protein product: CASSLEPQQGAYEQYF.

The chain recombines TRBV12-5 with TRBJ1-1; D may be TRBD1 (6 bases). Germline lookup yields CDR1 LGHNT and CDR2 FRNRAP. Trimming cost V 6 bases and J 7 bases, with 15 bases left between them. The CDR3 loop spans 13 amino acids. This chain's CDR3 is CASGWDTANEAFF. The CDR3 coding sequence is TGTGCTAGTGGATGGGACACGGCCAATGAAGCTTTCTTT.

The chain links TRBV5-6 to TRBJ2-7, with a tentative D call TRBD1 (6 bases). The CDR3 totals 14 residues. Trimming removed 4 bases at V and 2 bases at J, with 13 bases between. Germline V lookup: CDR1 SGHDT, CDR2 YYEEEE. The CDR3 loop is CASSLGQLTYEQYF. The CDR3 DNA follows: TGTGCCAGCAGCCTCGGACAGTTAACCTACGAGCAGTACTTC.

This chain joins TRBV28 and TRBJ2-7; D call uncertain. Germline V CDR1 and CDR2: MDHEN, SYDVKM. The CDR3 spans 11 residues. Trimming stripped 6 bases from V and 0 bases from J, with 3 bases between. The CDR3 DNA follows: TGTGCCAGCAGGAGCTCCTACGAGCAGTACTTC. Its translation: CASRSSYEQYF.

The V and J genes are TRBV5-4 and TRBJ2-7, with TRBD1 matching over 7 bases. CDR3 length: 15 amino acids. With V trimmed by 0 bases and J by 6 bases, 9 bases remained unmatched. From germline, CDR1 is SGHNT and CDR2 YYREEE (reference sequence). CDR3 sequence: CASSLAPGQSTEQYF. DNA for the CDR3: TGTGCCAGCAGCTTGGCACCGGGACAGTCAACCGAGCAGTACTTC.

J is TRBJ2-2 and V is TRBV6-4; no clear D. Trimming took 0 bases from V and 2 from J, leaving 4 bases between them. In germline, CDR1 is MRHNA, CDR2 SNTAGT. CDR3 size: 14 residues. CDR3 sequence reads: CASSDSTNTGELFF. The CDR3 DNA follows: TGTGCCAGCAGTGACTCGACAAACACCGGGGAGCTGTTTTTT.

This chain uses TRBV5-4 with TRBJ2-3, with 10 bases lining up with TRBD2. The germline gives CDR1 SGHNT, CDR2 YYREEE (reference sequence). CDR3 size: 17 residues. The V gene end was trimmed by 3 bases and the J gene end by 2 bases; junction bases not matched to a gene: 9. In DNA form, the CDR3 reads TGTGCCAGCAGCTCCCCGGATAGCGGGAGGACCACAGATACGCAGTATTTT. Its protein is CASSSPDSGRTTDTQYF.

This rearrangement joins TRBV28 to TRBJ2-7; D may be TRBD2 (5 bases). V was cut by 4 bases and J by 0 bases, with 19 bases left in between. Germline assignment: CDR1 MDHEN and CDR2 SYDVKM. This CDR3 has 17 amino acids. The DNA of the CDR3 is TGTGCCAGCAGTTCCCCCCGGGTAGGCGCGGGCTCCTACGAGCAGTACTTC. Protein: CASSSPRVGAGSYEQYF.

The chain links TRBV5-8 to TRBJ2-7, with a tentative D call TRBD2 (6 bases). Germline CDR1 and CDR2: SGHTS and YDEGEE. The CDR3 length is 17 residues. Trimming shortened V by 3 bases and J by 2 bases, and 21 bases separated the two germline ends. The CDR3 region has the DNA TGTGCCAGCAGCTCCTTAACCGGGAGCCTATCAGCCTACGAGCAGTACTTC. Translating it yields CASSSLTGSLSAYEQYF.